This TCR beta chain is drawn from a study of blood T cell repertoires in COVID-19 (dated by TCRdb to 2019 to 2021). At the level of the whole study: Samples covering the acute and convalescent phases of COVID-19 were provided by collaborators in the United States, Italy and Spain. Where available, HLA class I and class II types were obtained from metadata supplied by the sample provider rather than from assay-based typing. Nearly every sample came with metadata listing a de-identified subject ID, COVID-19 status, age in years and sex. The dataset comprised deeply sampled blood TCRbeta repertoires from subjects exposed to, actively infected with, or recovered from COVID-19. A freely available public database, intended as a resource for researchers studying the immune response to SARS-CoV-2, is where the repertoires were released. The material from the prospective study consisted of cDNA or gDNA derived from T cells, B-cell-depleted T cells, or PBMCs. The samples were drawn from the first 160 participants of the ongoing ImmuneRACE study and from 950 to 1,500 subjects provided by 6 global collaborators.

Ends trimmed: V by 8 bases, J by 6 bases; bases unmatched to a gene: 6. The CDR3 goes from the cysteine to the phenylalanine over 13 residues. Only the CDR3 DNA is retained, 39 bases long and in frame from the first base. Reading the germline V gene gives CDR1 SGHTA and CDR2 FQGTGA. TCRbeta CDR3 regions were amplified from genomic DNA using the immunoSEQ Assay, a bias-controlled multiplex PCR. The authors' analysis ran thus. Nucleated cell counts per sample were estimated from amplification of reference gene primers within the assay. Sequence reads were collapsed and filtered to measure the absolute abundance of every unique TCRbeta CDR3 rearrangement. Productive Simpson clonality was computed per sample as the square root of Simpson's diversity index over productive rearrangements. TCRdb carries this immuneACCESS record with in-frame sequences only. Its versions omit some clonotypes, under half of them owing to an unresolved V gene in the studies checked, with the rest unexplained. The V and J calls and the clone size are those of that table, but D and trimming were determined from the DNA. Within this sample are 400,000 to 450,000 clones, with around nine tenths of them counted one time only. The ten most abundant clones make up 1.5% to 1.7% of the sample.

One collaborating source in Seattle enrolled patients during active infection and followed them longitudinally through the course of disease. Whole blood was collected in K2EDTA tubes by collaborating institutions according to the institutions' own protocols. For TCRbeta analysis, collaborators shipped samples in one of three forms: frozen whole blood, isolated PBMCs, or DNA extracted from either of those sample types. On the study overall, not on this receptor specifically: The amount of clinical and demographic metadata varied by source and participant and was provided uncurated.

To note about this clone: Its specific antigen is unknown. No much larger clone is present one base from it, and per-base qualities are unavailable.

The sample consisted of peripheral blood. The source of this sequence is a woman aged 40 to 50 with COVID-19, enrolled during active disease. The V and J genes are TRBV7-3 and TRBJ2-2; 7 central bases correspond to TRBD1. The nucleotides read TGTGCCAGCGGGCACAGGGGCCCCGGGGAGCTGTTTTTT. This codes for CASGHRGPGELFF.